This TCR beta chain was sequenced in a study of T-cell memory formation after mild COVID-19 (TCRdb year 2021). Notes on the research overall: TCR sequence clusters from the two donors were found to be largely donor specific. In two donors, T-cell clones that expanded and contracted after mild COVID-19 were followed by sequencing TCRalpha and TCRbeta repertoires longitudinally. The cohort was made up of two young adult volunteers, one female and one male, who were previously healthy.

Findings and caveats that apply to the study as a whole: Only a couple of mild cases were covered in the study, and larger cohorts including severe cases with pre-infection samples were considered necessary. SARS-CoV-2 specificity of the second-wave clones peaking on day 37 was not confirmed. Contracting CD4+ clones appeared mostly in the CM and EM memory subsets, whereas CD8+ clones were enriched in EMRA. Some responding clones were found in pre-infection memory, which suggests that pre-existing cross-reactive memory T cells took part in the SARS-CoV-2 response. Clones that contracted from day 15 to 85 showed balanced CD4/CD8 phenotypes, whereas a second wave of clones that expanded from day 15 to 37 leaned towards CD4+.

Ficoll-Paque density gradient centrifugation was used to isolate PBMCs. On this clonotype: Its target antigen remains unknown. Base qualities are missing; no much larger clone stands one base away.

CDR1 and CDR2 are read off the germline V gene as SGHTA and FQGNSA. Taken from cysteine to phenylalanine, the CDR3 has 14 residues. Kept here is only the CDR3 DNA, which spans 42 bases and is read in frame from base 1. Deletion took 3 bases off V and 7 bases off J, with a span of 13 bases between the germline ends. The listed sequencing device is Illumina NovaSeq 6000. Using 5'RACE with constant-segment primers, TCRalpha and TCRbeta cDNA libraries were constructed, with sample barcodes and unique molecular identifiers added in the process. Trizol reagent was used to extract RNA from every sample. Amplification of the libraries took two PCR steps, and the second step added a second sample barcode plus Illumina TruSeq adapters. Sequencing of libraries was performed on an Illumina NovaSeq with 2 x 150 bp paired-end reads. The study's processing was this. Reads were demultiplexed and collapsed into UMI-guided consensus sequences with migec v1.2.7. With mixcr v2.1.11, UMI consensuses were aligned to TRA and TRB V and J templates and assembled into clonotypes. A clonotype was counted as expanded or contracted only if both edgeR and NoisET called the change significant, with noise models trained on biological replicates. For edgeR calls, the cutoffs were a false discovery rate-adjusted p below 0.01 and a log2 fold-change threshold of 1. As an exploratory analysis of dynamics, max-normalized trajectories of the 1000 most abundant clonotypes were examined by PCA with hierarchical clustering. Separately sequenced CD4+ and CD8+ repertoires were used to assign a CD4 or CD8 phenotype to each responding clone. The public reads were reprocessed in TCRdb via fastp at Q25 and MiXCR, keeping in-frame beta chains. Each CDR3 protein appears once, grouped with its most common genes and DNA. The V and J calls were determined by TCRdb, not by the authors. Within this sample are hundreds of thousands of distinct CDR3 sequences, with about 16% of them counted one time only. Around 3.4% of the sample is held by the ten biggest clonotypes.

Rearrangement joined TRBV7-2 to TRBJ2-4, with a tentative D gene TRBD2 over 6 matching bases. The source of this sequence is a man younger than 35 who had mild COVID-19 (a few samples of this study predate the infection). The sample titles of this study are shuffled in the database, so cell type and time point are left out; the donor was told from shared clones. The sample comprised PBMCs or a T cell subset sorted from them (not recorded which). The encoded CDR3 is CASSLTRPLNIQYF. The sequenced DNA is TGTGCCAGCAGCTTGACTAGACCTCTGAACATTCAGTACTTC. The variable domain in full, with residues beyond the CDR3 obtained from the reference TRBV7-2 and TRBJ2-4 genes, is GAGVSQSPSNKVTEKGKDVELRCDPISGHTALYWYRQSLGQGLEFLIYFQGNSAPDKSGLPSDRFSAERTGGSVSTLTIQRTQQEDSAVYLCASSLTRPLNIQYFGAGTRLSVL.